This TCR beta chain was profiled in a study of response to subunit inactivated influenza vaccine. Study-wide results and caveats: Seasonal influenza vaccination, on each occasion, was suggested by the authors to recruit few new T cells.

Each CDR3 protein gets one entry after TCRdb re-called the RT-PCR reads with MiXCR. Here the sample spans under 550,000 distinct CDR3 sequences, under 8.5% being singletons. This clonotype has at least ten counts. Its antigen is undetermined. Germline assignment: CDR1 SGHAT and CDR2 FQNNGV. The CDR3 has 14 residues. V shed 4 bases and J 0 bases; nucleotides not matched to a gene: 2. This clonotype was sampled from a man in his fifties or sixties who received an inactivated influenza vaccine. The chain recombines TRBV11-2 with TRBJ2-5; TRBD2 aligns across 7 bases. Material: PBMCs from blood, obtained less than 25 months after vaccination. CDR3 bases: TGTGCCAGCAGCTGGCGGGAGTACCAAGAGACCCAGTACTTC. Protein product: CASSWREYQETQYF.